This T cell receptor (beta chain) was observed in a study of T-cell memory formation after mild COVID-19 (dated by TCRdb to 2020 to 2022). About the full investigation: TCR sequence clusters from the two donors were found to be largely donor specific. In a couple of donors, T-cell clones that expanded and contracted after mild COVID-19 were tracked by sequencing TCRalpha and TCRbeta repertoires over time. Two young, previously healthy adult volunteers made up the cohort, one male and one female.

The CDR3 starts with the cysteine, ends with the phenylalanine, and has 13 residues. The kept DNA is CDR3 alone, 39 bases in frame from the first base. V loses 5 bases of germline sequence and J loses 8 bases, and the interval between the two ends is 15 bases. For CDR1 and CDR2, the germline V gene lists MNHEY and SVGAGI. Ficoll-Paque density gradient centrifugation was the method used to isolate PBMCs. Points the paper makes about the study in general: The detection of some responding clones in pre-infection memory suggests that pre-existing cross-reactive memory T cells joined the SARS-CoV-2 response. Balanced CD4/CD8 phenotypes were observed for clones contracting from day 15 to 85, whereas a bias towards CD4+ was observed for a second wave of clones expanding from day 15 to 37. Contracting CD4+ clones were located mainly in the CM and EM memory subsets, whereas CD8+ clones were found to be enriched in EMRA. Whether the second-wave clones peaking on day 37 were SARS-CoV-2 specific was not confirmed. Only a couple of mild cases were covered by the study, and larger cohorts that include severe cases with pre-infection samples were considered necessary.

Sequencing used an Illumina NovaSeq 6000. TCRalpha and TCRbeta cDNA libraries were built by 5'RACE with constant-segment primers, adding sample barcodes and unique molecular identifiers. RNA was extracted from every sample with Trizol reagent. Amplification of the libraries took two PCR steps, and the second step added a second sample barcode plus Illumina TruSeq adapters. Sequencing of the libraries was done on an Illumina NovaSeq, producing 2 x 150 bp paired-end reads. The study's processing was this. The reads were demultiplexed and collapsed into UMI-guided consensus sequences using migec v1.2.7. Using mixcr v2.1.11, UMI consensuses were aligned to TRA and TRB V and J templates and then assembled into clonotypes. A clonotype was counted as expanded or contracted only if both edgeR and NoisET called the change significant, with noise models trained on biological replicates. For edgeR calls, a false discovery rate-adjusted p below 0.01 and a log2 fold-change threshold of 1 were applied. PCA with hierarchical clustering of max-normalized trajectories of the 1000 most abundant clonotypes was used as exploratory dynamics analysis. Each responding clone was given a CD4 or CD8 phenotype based on the CD4+ and CD8+ repertoires, which had been sequenced separately. TCRdb itself trimmed the public reads at Q25 with fastp, ran MiXCR and retained productive beta chains. Rows with one shared CDR3 protein collapse into an entry with the most common genes and DNA. The V and J calls reflect TCRdb's pipeline rather than the authors' work. The sample table lists roughly 350,000 distinct CDR3 sequences, roughly an eighth of them with a count of one. The ten largest clones take up about 20% of the sample.

This clonotype was seen a handful of times. Its antigen remains undetermined. The input lacks base qualities; no much larger clone sits a single base away. The sequenced sample was PBMCs or a T cell subset sorted from them (not recorded which). The sequence came from a man younger than 30 who had mild COVID-19 (a few samples of this study predate the infection). The sample titles of this study are shuffled in the database, so cell type and time point are left out; the donor was told from shared clones. The sequence links TRBV6-5 to TRBJ1-2, with TRBD1 tentatively as D gene (5 bases match). In nucleotides, the sequence is TGTGCCAGCAGTCCCGACAGTACCCGGGGCTACACCTTC. This codes for CASSPDSTRGYTF.